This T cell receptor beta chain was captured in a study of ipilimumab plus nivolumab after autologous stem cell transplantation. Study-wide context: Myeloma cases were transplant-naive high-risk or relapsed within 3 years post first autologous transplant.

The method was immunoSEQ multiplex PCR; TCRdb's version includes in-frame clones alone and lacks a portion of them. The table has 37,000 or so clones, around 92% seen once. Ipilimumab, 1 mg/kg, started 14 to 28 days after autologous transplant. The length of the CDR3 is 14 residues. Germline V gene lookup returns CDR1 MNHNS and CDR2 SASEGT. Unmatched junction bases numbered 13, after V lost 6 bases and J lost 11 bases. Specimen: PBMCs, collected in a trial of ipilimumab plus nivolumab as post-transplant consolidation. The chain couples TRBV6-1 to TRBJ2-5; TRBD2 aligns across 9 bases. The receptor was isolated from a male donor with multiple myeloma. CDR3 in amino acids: CASSAAGGQERQYF. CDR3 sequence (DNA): TGTGCCAGCAGCGCAGCGGGGGGCCAAGAGAGACAGTACTTC.